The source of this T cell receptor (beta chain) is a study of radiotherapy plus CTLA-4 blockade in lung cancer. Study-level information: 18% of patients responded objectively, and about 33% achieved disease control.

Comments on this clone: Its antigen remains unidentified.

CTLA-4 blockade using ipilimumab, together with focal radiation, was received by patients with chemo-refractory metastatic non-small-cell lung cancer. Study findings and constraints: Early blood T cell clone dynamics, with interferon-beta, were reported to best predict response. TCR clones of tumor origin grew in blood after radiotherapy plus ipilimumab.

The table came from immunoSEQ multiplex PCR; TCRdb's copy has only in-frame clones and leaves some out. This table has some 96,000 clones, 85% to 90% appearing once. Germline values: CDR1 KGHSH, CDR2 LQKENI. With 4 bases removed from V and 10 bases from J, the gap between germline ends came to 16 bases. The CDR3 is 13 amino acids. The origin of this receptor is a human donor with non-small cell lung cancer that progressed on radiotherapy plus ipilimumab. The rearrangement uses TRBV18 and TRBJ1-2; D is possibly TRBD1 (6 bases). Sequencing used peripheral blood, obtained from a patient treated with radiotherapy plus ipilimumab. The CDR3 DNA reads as TGTGCCAGCTCACAGGGACAAGTTGAGGTCTACACCTTC. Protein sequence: CASSQGQVEVYTF.